The clone carrying this T cell receptor (beta chain) was seen a handful of times. The data belong to a study of blood T cell repertoires in COVID-19. Study-wide context: Samples of COVID-19 (acute and convalescent) were obtained from the United States, Italy and Spain. PBMCs, B-cell-depleted T cells, or T cells were the source of the cDNA or gDNA that made up the material.

V dropped 6 bases and J dropped 0 bases, with 18 bases sitting between them. The CDR3 consists of 17 residues. Per the germline V gene, CDR1 is SNHLY and CDR2 is FYNNEI. One Seattle source followed patients from active infection through their disease course. Measured with immunoSEQ multiplex PCR; TCRdb has only the in-frame clones, and not every one. The table includes hundreds of thousands of clones, about 91% detected once. The TCR originated in a woman in her 30s with COVID-19, enrolled during active disease. This sequence joins TRBV2 and TRBJ1-3; TRBD1 might be the D (6 bases). Sequences were obtained from peripheral blood. The DNA for the CDR3 is TGTGCCAGCAGCGCTCCAGGGGTTCCGAACTCTGGAAACACCATATATTTT. Its translation is CASSAPGVPNSGNTIYF.